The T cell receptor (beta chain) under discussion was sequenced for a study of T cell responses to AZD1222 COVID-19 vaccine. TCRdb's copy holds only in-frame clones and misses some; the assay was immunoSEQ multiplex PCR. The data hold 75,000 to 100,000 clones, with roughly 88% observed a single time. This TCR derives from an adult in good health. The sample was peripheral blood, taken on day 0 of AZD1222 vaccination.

In DNA form, the CDR3 reads TGTGCCATCAGTGAGTCTGGCAGCAATGAGCAGTTCTTC. This translates into CAISESGSNEQFF. The rearrangement uses TRBV10-3 and TRBJ2-1; D is uncertain. V was cut by 0 bases and J by 6 bases, with 6 bases left in between. The CDR3 runs 13 residues. Germline V CDR1 and CDR2: ENHRY, SYGVKD.